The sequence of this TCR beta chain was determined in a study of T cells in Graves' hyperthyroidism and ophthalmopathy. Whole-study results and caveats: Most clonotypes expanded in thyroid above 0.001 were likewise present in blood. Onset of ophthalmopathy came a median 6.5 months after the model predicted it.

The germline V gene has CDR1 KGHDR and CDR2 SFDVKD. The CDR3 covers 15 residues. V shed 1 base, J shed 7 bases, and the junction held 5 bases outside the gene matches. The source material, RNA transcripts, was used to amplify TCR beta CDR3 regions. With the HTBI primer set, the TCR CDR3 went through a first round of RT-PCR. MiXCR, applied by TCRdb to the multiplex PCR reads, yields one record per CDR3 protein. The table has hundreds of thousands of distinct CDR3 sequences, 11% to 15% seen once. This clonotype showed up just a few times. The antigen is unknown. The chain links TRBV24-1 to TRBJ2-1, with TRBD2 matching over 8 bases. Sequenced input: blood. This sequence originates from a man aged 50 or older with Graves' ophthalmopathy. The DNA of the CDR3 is TGTGCCACCAGTGATTTAGCGGGAGAGGGGAATGAGCAGTTCTTC. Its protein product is CATSDLAGEGNEQFF.